These 15 T cell receptor beta chains were all obtained from the same sample, sequenced in a study of CD8+CD57+ T cells in acquired aplastic anemia. Genomic DNA acted as the template from which TCR beta VDJ combination and CDR3 sequence profiling were carried out. One entry per CDR3 protein results from TCRdb running MiXCR on the reads. The sample comprises 90,000 to 120,000 distinct CDR3 sequences, less than 65% of which are singletons, and approximately 32% rests with the top ten. What was sequenced was sorted CD4+, CD8+, or CD8+CD57+ T cells (not recorded which) from PBMCs. These receptors were taken from a human donor in good health, serving as a control.

This sequence joins TRBV19 and TRBJ1-6; D gene unclear. The germline gives CDR1 LNHDA, CDR2 SQIVND (reference sequence). Trimming shortened V by 5 bases and J by 10 bases, and 15 bases separated the two germline ends. This CDR3 has 14 amino acids. The CDR3 coding sequence is TGTGCCAGTAGTGTGGAGGAGGTAGGGTCACCCCTCCACTTT. The encoded protein is CASSVEEVGSPLHF.

The CDR3 DNA is TGCGCCAGCAGCCAAGAAAATGGAGGGGGGGCTAGGTATGAGCAGTTCTTC. It yields the protein CASSQENGGGARYEQFF. The chain carries TRBV4-1 and TRBJ2-1, with D possibly being TRBD2 (7 bases). This CDR3 is built from 17 residues. The ends were cut back, 0 bases at V and 8 bases at J, with 20 bases in the middle. Germline V gene lookup returns CDR1 MGHRA and CDR2 YSYEKL.

This clonotype was observed a handful of times. The chain uses TRBV29-1 and TRBJ1-2; D unclear. CDR1 and CDR2 (germline): SQVTM, ANQGSEA. The CDR3 is 11 residues long. V lost 6 bases and J lost 4, with 9 bases in between. CDR3 bases: TGCAGCGTCAAGGATGGCTATGGCTACACCTTC. Translation: CSVKDGYGYTF.

This clonotype was recorded at least ten times. CDR3 region: CASGSGGAMNEQFF. As DNA, the CDR3 is TGTGCCAGCGGTAGCGGGGGGGCCATGAATGAGCAGTTCTTC. J is TRBJ2-1 and V is TRBV9; 11 nucleotides line up with TRBD2. CDR1 is SGDLS and CDR2 is YYNGEE in the germline V gene. CDR3 length: 14 amino acids. Trimming took 7 bases from V and 7 from J; bases not matched to a gene: 7.

In its sample, this clonotype was seen a few times. The V and J genes are TRBV7-3 and TRBJ2-7, with 7 bases matching TRBD2. This CDR3 has 14 amino acids. Trimming removed 1 base from V and 2 bases from J; junction bases left unmatched: 2. CDR1 and CDR2 (germline): SGHTA, FQGTGA. CDR3 sequence (DNA): TGTGCCAGCAGCTTAATGGGGGGGGCCTACGAGCAGTACTTC. Translating it yields CASSLMGGAYEQYF. The entire variable domain, with the rest obtained from reference TRBV7-3 and TRBJ2-7, is as follows: GAGVSQTPSNKVTEKGKYVELRCDPISGHTALYWYRQSLGQGPEFLIYFQGTGAADDSGLPNDRFFAVRPEGSVSTLKIQRTERGDSAVYLCASSLMGGAYEQYFGPGTRLTVT.

This clonotype has just a few counts. A much larger clone lies a single base off, so this may be a read error. The gene calls are TRBV4-1 and TRBJ2-5, with D tentatively TRBD2 (6 bases). The CDR3 length is 15 residues. Per the germline V gene, CDR1 is MGHRA and CDR2 is YSYEKL. This CDR3 is CTSSQDPGGGETQYF. CDR3 DNA sequence: TGCACCAGCAGCCAAGACCCCGGGGGTGGAGAGACCCAGTACTTC.

Many counts were recorded for this clonotype. The V gene is TRBV20-1, the J gene TRBJ2-5; D unclear. Germline V CDR1 and CDR2: DFQATT, SNEGSKA (reference sequence). Trimming stripped 0 bases from V and 5 bases from J, with 7 bases between. The CDR3 totals 12 residues. CDR3 region: CSARDSLETQYF. The CDR3, as DNA: TGCAGTGCTAGAGACAGCTTGGAGACCCAGTACTTC.

This clonotype appeared many times. The chain has TRBV27 and TRBJ1-1, with 7 bases identical to TRBD1. The CDR3 totals 12 residues. Germline V lookup: CDR1 MNHEY, CDR2 SMNVEV (reference sequence). V lost 3 bases, J lost 8 bases, and 3 bases stayed unmatched. The CDR3 DNA reads TGTGCCAGCAGTTTGGAGGGGGCAGAAGCTTTCTTT. Encoded protein: CASSLEGAEAFF.

V gene TRBV15 combines with J gene TRBJ1-1, with D possibly matching TRBD1 (6 bases). The CDR3 has 18 amino acids. V was cut by 0 bases and J by 0 bases, with 17 bases left in between. Germline values: CDR1 LNHNV, CDR2 YYDKDF (reference sequence). Written as DNA, the CDR3 is TGTGCCACCAGCAGAGATCAAGATTGGACAGCAATGAACACTGAAGCTTTCTTT. It translates to CATSRDQDWTAMNTEAFF.

V is TRBV7-8 and J is TRBJ1-3; no clear D gene. This CDR3 region has 15 residues. The ends were cut back, 1 base at V and 6 bases at J, with 13 bases in the middle. Germline values: CDR1 SGHVS, CDR2 FQNEAQ. CDR3 nucleotide sequence: TGTGCCAGCAGCTTAGTAGGATTGGGTGAAAACACCATATATTTT. This codes for CASSLVGLGENTIYF.

This sequence joins TRBV20-1 and TRBJ2-1, with 8 bases lining up with TRBD2. The germline V gene encodes CDR1 DFQATT and CDR2 SNEGSKA (reference sequence). Trimming took 3 bases from V and 4 from J; bases not matched to a gene: 8. The CDR3 covers 15 residues. CDR3 sequence: CSARRSGGPYNEQFF. CDR3 sequence (DNA): TGCAGTGCTAGGAGGTCGGGGGGGCCATACAATGAGCAGTTCTTC.

The chain carries TRBV15 and TRBJ2-1; the D is unclear. Trimming cost V 1 base and J 8 bases, with 18 bases left between them. Germline CDR1 reads LNHNV; CDR2 reads YYDKDF (reference sequence). CDR3 length: 16 residues. In DNA, the CDR3 is TGTGCCACCAGCAGAGGTGAGGCGTACGTTAGGGATGAGCAGTTCTTC. Its protein product is CATSRGEAYVRDEQFF.

Notes on this clonotype: Compared with germline, one end of the junction differs, possibly owing to a read error. The V gene is TRBV10-2, the J gene TRBJ1-2; D is ambiguous. The CDR3 consists of 15 residues. From germline, CDR1 is WSHSY and CDR2 SAAADI. The DNA of the CDR3 is TGCGCCAGCAGTGAGTTGTCGGGAGGGTTATATGGCTATACCTTC. This sequence encodes CASSELSGGLYGYTF.

V is TRBV10-3 and J is TRBJ1-6; D is unresolved. The germline gives CDR1 ENHRY, CDR2 SYGVKD. The CDR3 loop spans 12 amino acids. Trimming cost V 10 bases and J 7 bases, with 11 bases left between them. In DNA form, the CDR3 reads TGTGCCACACGACATATCAATTCACCCCTCCACTTT. Translation gives CATRHINSPLHF.

V is TRBV29-1 and J is TRBJ1-2; TRBD1 matches 7 bases. The germline V gene encodes CDR1 SQVTM and CDR2 ANQGSEA. This CDR3 spans 13 amino acids. V shed 3 bases and J 5 bases; nucleotides not matched to a gene: 6. This CDR3 reads CSVEDRNTYGYTF. CDR3 coding DNA: TGCAGCGTTGAGGACAGGAACACTTATGGCTACACCTTC. Variable domain in full (rest from reference TRBV29-1 and TRBJ1-2): SAVISQKPSRDICQRGTSLTIQCQVDSQVTMMFWYRQQPGQSLTLIATANQGSEATYESGFVIDKFPISRPNLTFSTLTVSNMSPEDSSIYLCSVEDRNTYGYTFGSGTRLTVV.